The following is a T cell receptor (beta chain) sequence with its context. The antigen remains undetermined. This record belongs to a study of OX40 agonist ivuxolimab in advanced cancers. At the level of the study: Ivuxolimab, an agonistic anti-OX40 (CD134) antibody, was given to patients. With a range of roughly 20 to 85, age averaged about 59 years, and 65% to 90% were male.

CDR3 size: 15 residues. With 5 bases clipped from V and 3 bases from J, the junction kept 8 bases outside the gene matches. The germline CDR1 and CDR2 sequences are SGHTA and FQGNSA. Libraries were prepared by immunoSEQ multiplex PCR; TCRdb keeps only in-frame clonotypes and omits some of them. The table has about 66,000 clones, roughly 80% seen once. General observations from the study: Both blood CD4+ and CD8+ T cells showed clonal growth by week 6 at 0.1 to 3.0 mg/kg.

The specimen was CD4+ or CD8+ T cells sorted from blood, collected in a trial of the OX40 agonist ivuxolimab. The chain has TRBV7-2 and TRBJ2-7; 9 bases are shared with TRBD2. This TCR derives from an adult with an advanced solid tumor such as melanoma, head and neck, liver or kidney cancer. The CDR3 nucleotides are TGTGCCAGCAGCCTCGGGCGGGAGGGGTACTACGAGCAGTACTTC. Its protein product is CASSLGREGYYEQYF.